This T cell receptor beta chain was observed in a study of CXCR3-negative and CXCR3-positive naive CD8 T cells. Every individual CD8+ T cell subset underwent sorting in triplicate at around 300,000 cells apiece. A word on this clonotype: The antigen remains unidentified.

The TRB cDNA libraries were prepared by 5' RACE with UMI labels. Each CDR3 protein gets one entry in TCRdb, which reprocessed the 5' RACE reads and gives no DNA. The sample includes 69,000 or so distinct CDR3 sequences. The CDR3 covers 13 residues. Study conclusions and caveats: Relative to memory CD8+ cells, whose diversity was much lower, both naive subsets had comparably high diversity. Naive CXCR3-positive cells had TRB CDR3s more hydrophobic than those of CXCR3-negative naive cells. Naive cells that were CXCR3-negative or CXCR3-positive used TRBV-TRBJ genes alike, while memory cells diverged.

The TCR sequence derives from a human donor in good health. Some clones in this sample may be carry-over from other donors' samples. The sample consisted of naive CXCR3- CD8+ T cells from blood. Subset specified: CD45RO-CCR7+CD27+CD95- naive CD8+ T cells lacking CXCR3 (TNR3-). The rearrangement links TRBV12-3 or TRBV12-4 to TRBJ2-5; lacking DNA, the TRBD2 call made by TCRdb goes unchecked. This CDR3 reads CASRAGLRETQYF.